This T cell receptor (beta chain) was captured by sequencing in a study of Graves' ophthalmopathy and Graves' hyperthyroidism. Under 3 months in duration, the ophthalmopathy in affected donors had moderate-to-severe activity, CAS ≥3 and NOSPECS ≥4. In this cohort, patients with other autoimmune diseases, uncontrolled infections, pregnancy or lactation were excluded. The authors isolated PBMCs from 8.5 to 10 ml of fresh peripheral blood. TCR beta CDR3 regions were amplified from RNA transcripts. HTBI-primed RT-PCR formed the first round, and a multiplex PCR formed the second. TCRdb re-called the multiplex PCR reads through MiXCR, storing one row per CDR3 protein. This sample has a few hundred thousand distinct CDR3 sequences, with around 17% found just once. This clonotype was found many times. Its matching antigen is unknown. Notes on the study in general: In predicting ophthalmopathy progression, the model reached 70.59% sensitivity and under 85% specificity.

The CDR3 length is 15 residues. Trimming left V 5 bases short and J 2 bases short, with 16 bases between. Germline CDR1 and CDR2: SGHRS and YFSETQ. This receptor was obtained from a woman aged 18-29 years with Graves' ophthalmopathy. The chain joins TRBV5-1 to TRBJ1-1; D perhaps matches TRBD1 (6 bases). Specimen: peripheral blood. CDR3 protein: CASRRGGSDNTEAFF. CDR3 nucleotides: TGCGCCAGCAGAAGAGGGGGAAGCGACAACACTGAAGCTTTCTTT.